The 5 T cell receptor beta chains presented below share a single source sample, sequenced in a study of blood T cell repertoires in COVID-19. Clones were read by immunoSEQ multiplex PCR, and TCRdb kept only the in-frame ones, dropping some. The data show tens of thousands of clones, around 85% seen once. The sequenced sample was peripheral blood. The receptors here all came from a human donor in a cohort sampled during active COVID-19.

J is TRBJ2-1 and V is TRBV24-1, with TRBD2 identical over 8 bases. Germline lookup yields CDR1 KGHDR and CDR2 SFDVKD. The trim removed 1 base at V and 4 bases at J, leaving 5 bases unmatched. There are 16 residues in the CDR3. This CDR3 reads CATSDFGLAWYNEQFF. The CDR3 region has the DNA TGTGCCACCAGTGATTTTGGACTAGCCTGGTACAATGAGCAGTTCTTC.

The genes are TRBV6-2 or TRBV6-3 and TRBJ1-1, with D perhaps TRBD1 (6 bases). With 0 bases removed from V and 3 bases from J, the gap between germline ends came to 11 bases. The length of the CDR3 is 15 residues. CDR1 MNHEY and CDR2 SVGEGT come from the germline V gene. DNA for the CDR3: TGTGCCAGCAGTTACTCGGAACAGGGCTACACTGAAGCTTTCTTT. Translated, it gives CASSYSEQGYTEAFF.

This clone was detected once. The J gene is TRBJ1-5, the V gene TRBV15, with D possibly TRBD1 on 5 matching bases. CDR3 size: 17 residues. Trimming took 2 bases from V and 0 from J, leaving 14 bases between them. Germline V gene sequence: CDR1 LNHNV, CDR2 YYDKDF (reference sequence). CDR3 sequence: CATSRQGWGYSNQPQHF. CDR3 bases: TGTGCCACCAGCAGACAGGGTTGGGGATATAGCAATCAGCCCCAGCATTTT.

The chain couples TRBV5-5 to TRBJ2-5; 7 bases are a match to TRBD1. The CDR3 is made up of 15 amino acids. Trimming removed 4 bases from V and 4 bases from J; junction bases left unmatched: 10. Germline CDR1 is SGHKS and CDR2 is YYEKEE (reference sequence). The CDR3 nucleotides read TGTGCCAGCAGCCCACCTGACAGGGTCCCAGAGACCCAGTACTTC. Its translation is CASSPPDRVPETQYF. The full variable domain, completed using reference TRBV5-5 and TRBJ2-5, is DAGVTQSPTHLIKTRGQQVTLRCSPISGHKSVSWYQQVLGQGPQFIFQYYEKEERGRGNFPDRFSARQFPNYSSELNVNALLLGDSALYLCASSPPDRVPETQYFGPGTRLLVL.

This rearrangement joins TRBV4-1 to TRBJ2-5, with D possibly being TRBD2 (6 bases). The CDR3 covers 16 residues. Trimming left V 1 base short and J 0 bases short, with 12 bases between. The germline V gene has CDR1 MGHRA and CDR2 YSYEKL. In DNA form, the CDR3 reads TGCGCCAGCAGCCAAGTACTTGCGGGGAACCAAGAGACCCAGTACTTC. Residues: CASSQVLAGNQETQYF.